A single sample is the source of the 16 T cell receptor beta chains below, sequenced in a study of vaccination and CD4 T cells after COVID-19. Documented treatment: roughly 10-day PBMC culture with coronavirus spike peptide pools or control peptides (ViraFEST assay). Scientists ran DNA taken from cultured CD4+ T cells through the Oncomine TCR Beta short-read assay for sequencing. TCRdb processed the PCR reads anew with MiXCR; each CDR3 protein has one entry. Of under 8,000 distinct CDR3 sequences in the sample, approximately 52% are singletons; the top ten hold 32%. Their specific antigens are unknown. Material for sequencing was CD4+ T cells from blood, cultured in vitro. The receptor source for this set is a human donor who had recovered from COVID-19.

This sequence joins TRBV28 and TRBJ1-2, with D perhaps TRBD1 (6 bases). The V gene's germline CDR1 is MDHEN and CDR2 SYDVKM. The V gene lost 4 bases and the J gene lost 2 bases, with 8 bases spanning the gap. There are 13 residues in the CDR3. Here the CDR3 reads CASSYQGNYGYTF. The CDR3 DNA sequence: TGTGCCAGCAGTTATCAGGGGAACTATGGCTACACCTTC.

The sample holds a few counts of this clonotype. This chain joins TRBV6-5 and TRBJ2-2; no reliable D call. Germline V gene lookup returns CDR1 MNHEY and CDR2 SVGAGI. The CDR3 is 15 amino acids. V was pared by 1 base and J by 2 bases, with 8 bases between. The CDR3 spells CASSYLGSNTGELFF. CDR3 in DNA: TGTGCCAGCAGTTACTTAGGAAGTAACACCGGGGAGCTGTTTTTT.

This sequence joins TRBV14 and TRBJ2-1; 10 bases line up with TRBD1. After removal of 3 bases from V and 8 bases from J, the junction contained 13 bases not matched to a gene. The CDR3 runs to 17 residues. Germline V gene sequence: CDR1 SGHDN, CDR2 FVKESK. The CDR3 spells CASSQRLGTGVVHEQFF. The CDR3 DNA is TGTGCCAGCAGCCAGAGACTCGGGACAGGGGTAGTCCATGAGCAGTTCTTC. Drawing the rest from reference TRBV14 and TRBJ2-1, the complete variable domain is EAGVTQFPSHSVIEKGQTVTLRCDPISGHDNLYWYRRVMGKEIKFLLHFVKESKQDESGMPNNRFLAERTGGTYSTLKVQPAELEDSGVYFCASSQRLGTGVVHEQFFGPGTRLTVL.

The chain is built from TRBV28 and TRBJ1-4; weak D call: TRBD1 (6 bases). This CDR3 is 13 amino acids long. Germline assignment: CDR1 MDHEN and CDR2 SYDVKM. V lost 6 bases and J 7 bases, leaving 12 bases between the germline ends. CDR3 DNA: TGTGCCAGCAGCCTGGGGGGCAGTGAAAAACTGTTTTTT. This codes for CASSLGGSEKLFF.

The rearrangement links TRBV4-3 to TRBJ1-6, with 9 bases matching TRBD1. Germline V gene lookup returns CDR1 LGHNA and CDR2 YSLEER. This CDR3 contains 16 residues. V shed 1 base, J shed 7 bases, and the junction held 5 bases outside the gene matches. The chain's CDR3 is CASSQAGQGRNSPLHF. CDR3 in DNA: TGCGCCAGCAGCCAAGCGGGACAGGGCAGGAATTCACCCCTCCACTTT.

This clonotype occurred a few times. V and J are TRBV19 and TRBJ1-2; tentatively, D is TRBD1 (6 bases). Looked up from germline, CDR1 is LNHDA and CDR2 is SQIVND (reference sequence). The CDR3 has 15 amino acids. V was trimmed by 7 bases and J by 8 bases, leaving 23 bases between them. CDR3 sequence (DNA): TGTGCCAGTACCCACTCGGGACAATTAACTGGAGGCTACACCTTC. It is translated as CASTHSGQLTGGYTF.

The chain carries TRBV12-3 or TRBV12-4 and TRBJ2-7; a possible D gene is TRBD2 (5 bases). The V end was cut by 5 bases, the J end by 3 bases, with 17 bases between. The CDR3 is 15 amino acids. Here the CDR3 DNA reads TGTGCCAGCAGTATCTCCGATGGGAGCCGCTACGAGCAGTACTTC. This encodes CASSISDGSRYEQYF.

The chain recombines TRBV10-3 with TRBJ2-5, with 11 bases matching TRBD1. The CDR3 loop spans 13 amino acids. With 6 bases clipped from V and 4 bases from J, the junction kept 1 base outside the gene matches. From germline, CDR1 is ENHRY and CDR2 SYGVKD. CDR3 in amino acids: CAIRGTGGETQYF. Written as DNA, the CDR3 is TGTGCCATCAGGGGGACAGGGGGAGAGACCCAGTACTTC.

The chain employs TRBV2 and TRBJ2-7; 9 bases match TRBD2. V trimming: 7 bases; J trimming: 2 bases; junction bases outside the gene matches: 12. This CDR3 comprises 16 residues. Germline CDR1 and CDR2: SNHLY and FYNNEI. CDR3 coding DNA: TGTGCCAGCACTCCTACCCGGACTAGCGCTGCCTACGAGCAGTACTTC. It codes for CASTPTRTSAAYEQYF.

Sample share makes this clonotype medium-sized (0.01 to 0.1%). V is TRBV7-2 and J is TRBJ2-1; no reliable D call. The V gene's germline CDR1 is SGHTA and CDR2 FQGNSA. CDR3 length: 13 amino acids. V gave up 5 bases and J gave up 5 bases, with 10 bases separating them. CDR3: CASSAYIDNEQFF. The CDR3 bases are TGTGCCAGCAGCGCCTATATCGACAATGAGCAGTTCTTC. Drawing the rest from reference TRBV7-2 and TRBJ2-1, the complete variable domain is GAGVSQSPSNKVTEKGKDVELRCDPISGHTALYWYRQSLGQGLEFLIYFQGNSAPDKSGLPSDRFSAERTGGSVSTLTIQRTQQEDSAVYLCASSAYIDNEQFFGPGTRLTVL.

The chain combines TRBV20-1 with TRBJ2-1; no clear D. The CDR3 runs to 13 residues. Germline lookup yields CDR1 DFQATT and CDR2 SNEGSKA (reference sequence). The V end was cut by 0 bases, the J end by 4 bases, with 7 bases between. The DNA for the CDR3 is TGCAGTGCTAGAGATGGGTGGTACAATGAGCAGTTCTTC. Translating it yields CSARDGWYNEQFF.

This clonotype was recorded a few times. This chain links TRBV20-1 with TRBJ2-2, with D perhaps matching TRBD1 (5 bases). From germline, CDR1 is DFQATT and CDR2 SNEGSKA (reference sequence). V lost 8 bases and J lost 5, with 15 bases in between. The CDR3 covers 13 residues. The DNA of the CDR3 is TGCAGTATTCCTAGGAAGGGGACCGGGGAGCTGTTTTTT. The encoded protein is CSIPRKGTGELFF.

In its sample, this clonotype was seen a few times. CDR3 sequence reads: CATSDLTSGTQETQYF. For the CDR3, the DNA is TGTGCCACCAGTGACCTGACTAGCGGGACACAAGAGACCCAGTACTTC. This chain joins TRBV24-1 and TRBJ2-5; 11 bases agree with TRBD2. Per germline, CDR1 KGHDR and CDR2 SFDVKD. Trimming removed 4 bases from V and 2 bases from J; junction bases left unmatched: 5. CDR3 size: 16 residues.

This clonotype was counted a few times. DNA for the CDR3: TGCGCCAGCATTGGACAGTATGGCTACACCTTC. It codes for CASIGQYGYTF. The chain couples TRBV10-2 to TRBJ1-2, with a tentative D call TRBD1 (6 bases). V was pared by 7 bases and J by 5 bases, with 8 bases between. Germline V gene lookup returns CDR1 WSHSY and CDR2 SAAADI. The CDR3 length is 11 residues.

The sample holds one count of this clonotype. The chain links TRBV6-4 to TRBJ2-7; maybe TRBD2 (6 bases). The CDR3 has 16 residues. The germline gives CDR1 MRHNA, CDR2 SNTAGT. With 4 bases removed from V and 2 bases from J, the gap between germline ends came to 18 bases. The CDR3, as DNA: TGTGCCAGCAGTGTCACCGGACTAACGATTGCCTACGAGCAGTACTTC. Translated: CASSVTGLTIAYEQYF.

The rearrangement links TRBV4-3 to TRBJ2-7, with a weak D call TRBD2 (5 bases). The CDR3 runs to 18 residues. Germline lookup yields CDR1 LGHNA and CDR2 YSLEER. Trimming shortened V by 0 bases and J by 2 bases, and 20 bases separated the two germline ends. The CDR3 here is CASSQDRTRGGRAYEQYF. The CDR3 DNA follows: TGCGCCAGCAGCCAAGATCGAACCCGCGGAGGAAGGGCCTACGAGCAGTACTTC.